Below are 21 T cell receptor beta chains sequenced from a single sample in a study of T cells in Graves' hyperthyroidism and ophthalmopathy. What was amplified from RNA transcripts were TCR beta CDR3 regions. First-round RT-PCR with HTBI primers amplified the TCR CDR3 region. MiXCR, run by TCRdb on the multiplex PCR reads, gives a single entry per CDR3 protein. The table lists approximately 490,000 distinct CDR3 sequences, 20% to 25% of them singletons. The sequenced sample was blood. All receptors derive from a woman aged 70-85 years with Graves' ophthalmopathy.

In its sample, this clonotype was seen a few times. The chain uses TRBV20-1 and TRBJ2-5; 11 bases match TRBD1. With 3 bases clipped from V and 5 bases from J, the junction kept 11 bases outside the gene matches. The germline CDR1 and CDR2 sequences are DFQATT and SNEGSKA (reference sequence). The length of the CDR3 is 16 residues. The CDR3: CSARSTGTGGSETQYF. Written as DNA, the CDR3 is TGCAGTGCTAGGAGCACCGGGACAGGGGGATCGGAGACCCAGTACTTC.

The rearrangement joins TRBV27 to TRBJ1-2, with D perhaps matching TRBD1 (6 bases). The germline V gene has CDR1 MNHEY and CDR2 SMNVEV (reference sequence). V was pared by 7 bases and J by 4 bases, with 19 bases between. This CDR3 has 15 residues. CDR3 nucleotides: TGTGCCAGCATCCCGAGGGGGGGCGGCGGCTATGGCTACACCTTC. Encoded protein: CASIPRGGGGYGYTF.

This sequence joins TRBV19 and TRBJ1-2, with 9 bases lining up with TRBD1. Germline V CDR1 and CDR2: LNHDA, SQIVND (reference sequence). V was clipped by 3 bases and J by 6 bases; unmatched bases: 5. The length of the CDR3 is 14 residues. CDR3 nucleotides: TGTGCCAGTAGTATTTCACAGGGGGCGGATGGCTACACCTTC. It encodes CASSISQGADGYTF.

The chain has TRBV5-4 and TRBJ2-1, with 10 positions matching TRBD2. The CDR3 has 15 residues. The trim removed 3 bases at V and 7 bases at J, leaving 7 bases unmatched. The germline V gene has CDR1 SGHNT and CDR2 YYREEE (reference sequence). The CDR3 loop reads CASSSSSGSRNEQFF. The CDR3 DNA sequence: TGTGCCAGCAGCTCTTCTAGCGGGAGTCGGAATGAGCAGTTCTTC.

This clonotype was seen a few times. This rearrangement joins TRBV29-1 to TRBJ1-2, with D unresolved. Trimming removed 4 bases from V and 0 bases from J, with 9 bases in between. Looked up from germline, CDR1 is SQVTM and CDR2 is ANQGSEA. The CDR3 is made up of 13 amino acids. CDR3 in DNA: TGCAGCGTTGCCATCGGACCTAACTATGGCTACACCTTC. It codes for CSVAIGPNYGYTF.

The V gene is TRBV3-1, the J gene TRBJ1-5; D ambiguous. The V gene lost 3 bases and the J gene lost 3 bases, with 9 bases spanning the gap. The CDR3 sequence is 14 residues long. CDR1 and CDR2 from the germline V gene are LGHDT and YNNKEL (reference sequence). CDR3 DNA: TGTGCCAGCAGCCATGGACGGCACAATCAGCCCCAGCATTTT. Amino acids: CASSHGRHNQPQHF. Based on the CDR3 plus reference TRBV3-1 and TRBJ1-5, the full variable domain is DTAVSQTPKYLVTQMGNDKSIKCEQNLGHDTMYWYKQDSKKFLKIMFSYNNKELIINETVPNRFSPKSPDKAHLNLHINSLELGDSAVYFCASSHGRHNQPQHFGDGTRLSIL.

The sample holds a few counts of this clonotype. This sequence joins TRBV7-2 and TRBJ2-6; 15 positions agree with TRBD2. This CDR3 has 19 residues. Germline V gene data show CDR1 as SGHTA and CDR2 as FQGNSA. The V and J ends lost 5 bases and 2 bases, in that order; junction bases with no gene match: 7. The CDR3 reads CASSRGLAGGRPGANVLTF. Here the CDR3 DNA reads TGTGCCAGCAGCAGAGGACTAGCGGGAGGGCGACCTGGGGCCAACGTCCTGACTTTC.

This clonotype showed up just a few times. The genes are TRBV6-1 and TRBJ1-5; no reliable D call. The CDR3 consists of 14 residues. Deletions cut 3 bases from V and 0 bases from J, with 6 bases between. The germline gives CDR1 MNHNS, CDR2 SASEGT. CDR3 residues: CASSDGHSNQPQHF. The CDR3 DNA reads TGTGCCAGCAGTGATGGGCATAGCAATCAGCCCCAGCATTTT.

This chain connects TRBV3-1 to TRBJ1-2; D unresolved. CDR1 LGHDT and CDR2 YNNKEL come from the germline V gene (reference sequence). This CDR3 is 12 amino acids long. V shed 0 bases and J shed 8 bases, with 7 bases lying between them. CDR3 DNA: TGTGCCAGCAGCCAAGACTCCCGCGGCTACACCTTC. Translating gives CASSQDSRGYTF.

This clonotype was observed a handful of times. The CDR3 DNA sequence: TGCGCCAGCGGACTAGCGGACTACAATGAGCAGTTCTTC. It specifies CASGLADYNEQFF. V and J are TRBV5-1 and TRBJ2-1, with TRBD2 identical over 10 bases. Unmatched junction bases numbered 1, after V lost 7 bases and J lost 3 bases. The CDR3 covers 13 residues. Germline V gene data show CDR1 as SGHRS and CDR2 as YFSETQ.

On this clonotype: The junction departs from germline at one end; a sequencing error may be responsible. The gene calls are TRBV7-7 and TRBJ1-1; D might be TRBD1 (5 bases). The CDR3 is made up of 13 amino acids. Germline CDR1 SSHAT, CDR2 FNYEAQ (reference sequence). CDR3 amino acids: CASSRTISTEAFF. In DNA form, the CDR3 reads TGTGCTAGCAGCCGGACAATATCCACTGAAGCTTTCTTT.

This clonotype was seen more than once but under ten times. V is TRBV28 and J is TRBJ1-3; a possible D gene is TRBD1 (5 bases). This CDR3 comprises 15 residues. Germline V CDR1 and CDR2: MDHEN, SYDVKM. V was pared by 4 bases and J by 0 bases, with 10 bases between. This CDR3 reads CASSSPGFSGNTIYF. DNA of the CDR3: TGTGCCAGCAGTTCCCCAGGGTTCTCTGGAAACACCATATATTTT.

This clonotype was seen more than once but under ten times. The gene calls are TRBV13 and TRBJ2-5; maybe TRBD2 (5 bases). This CDR3 spans 16 amino acids. V dropped 0 bases and J dropped 2 bases, with 13 bases sitting between them. Germline V gene sequence: CDR1 PRHDT, CDR2 FYEKMQ (reference sequence). This chain's CDR3 is CASSLGLGAAQETQYF. The CDR3 DNA reads as TGTGCCAGCAGCTTAGGCCTTGGAGCGGCACAAGAGACCCAGTACTTC.

V is TRBV28 and J is TRBJ1-2; 7 bases match TRBD1. The CDR3 runs to 15 residues. V lost 6 bases and J lost 4; bases outside the gene matches: 11. Germline values: CDR1 MDHEN, CDR2 SYDVKM. The CDR3 DNA is TGTGCCAGCAGACCAGGCGGGACAGTGGGCTATGGCTACACCTTC. Its protein product is CASRPGGTVGYGYTF.

This clonotype was counted only a few times. V is TRBV12-3 or TRBV12-4 and J is TRBJ1-2; 7 nucleotides match TRBD1. V lost 4 bases, J lost 3 bases, and 5 bases stayed unmatched. This CDR3 is 14 amino acids long. The CDR3 sequence: CASSSTGSHYGYTF. DNA for the CDR3: TGTGCCAGCAGTTCGACAGGGAGTCACTATGGCTACACCTTC.

This clonotype showed up just a few times. The rearrangement joins TRBV5-1 to TRBJ2-7, with 7 bases aligning to TRBD1. The junction had 15 bases not matched to a gene; V was cut back by 0 bases and J by 9 bases. CDR1 and CDR2 (germline): SGHRS, YFSETQ. This CDR3 spans 16 amino acids. CDR3 DNA sequence: TGCGCCAGCAGCTTGGACCCCGGGACAGCCATCTCGGGGCAGTACTTC. This encodes CASSLDPGTAISGQYF. Combining the CDR3 with reference TRBV5-1 and TRBJ2-7 gives the whole variable domain KAGVTQTPRYLIKTRGQQVTLSCSPISGHRSVSWYQQTPGQGLQFLFEYFSETQRNKGNFPGRFSGRQFSNSRSEMNVSTLELGDSALYLCASSLDPGTAISGQYFGPGTRLTVT.

This clonotype was seen just once. A read error is possible here, since a much larger clone lies one base away. V gene TRBV2 combines with J gene TRBJ2-1, with D perhaps matching TRBD2 (7 bases). Looked up from germline, CDR1 is SNHLY and CDR2 is FYNNEI. The length of the CDR3 is 15 residues. CDR3 residues: CASSVEGGPANGQFF. The CDR3, as DNA: TGTGCCAGCAGTGTCGAGGGGGGGCCCGCAAATGGGCAGTTCTTC.

V is TRBV27 and J is TRBJ1-1, with TRBD1 matching 8 bases. This CDR3 is 14 amino acids long. The V gene's germline CDR1 is MNHEY and CDR2 SMNVEV (reference sequence). J lost 11 bases, V lost 8 bases, and 16 bases had no gene match. Here the CDR3 reads CASWSGGPLNSAFF. In DNA form, the CDR3 reads TGTGCCAGCTGGTCAGGGGGCCCACTCAATAGTGCTTTCTTT.

The chain combines TRBV6-5 with TRBJ1-6; TRBD1 aligns across 7 bases. V shed 0 bases, J shed 7 bases, and the junction held 9 bases outside the gene matches. CDR1 is MNHEY, CDR2 SVGAGI, per germline. The CDR3 runs to 17 residues. CDR3 loop: CASSYSRQGEWNSPLHF. CDR3 nucleotide sequence: TGTGCCAGCAGTTACTCGCGGCAGGGGGAATGGAATTCACCCCTCCACTTT.

This clonotype was detected once. This chain connects TRBV5-5 to TRBJ1-1; TRBD1 might be the D (6 bases). Germline lookup yields CDR1 SGHKS and CDR2 YYEKEE (reference sequence). This CDR3 is 14 amino acids long. V was shortened by 5 bases and J by 1 base, with 12 bases between the two germline ends. DNA for the CDR3: TGTGCCAGCAGGTTGCTACAGGGGAACACTGAAGCTTTCTTT. Its protein is CASRLLQGNTEAFF.

This clonotype was observed a few times. This chain joins TRBV6-1 and TRBJ2-5, with D possibly TRBD1 on 7 matching bases. From germline, CDR1 is MNHNS and CDR2 SASEGT. V gave up 8 bases and J gave up 4 bases, with 14 bases separating them. This CDR3 has 13 amino acids. CDR3 in amino acids: CASSGQEGETQYF. CDR3 DNA sequence: TGTGCCAGCTCTGGACAGGAGGGAGAGACCCAGTACTTC.